The next 7 T cell receptor beta chains were all read from a single sample in a study of blood T cell repertoires in COVID-19. Produced via immunoSEQ multiplex PCR; TCRdb's table is partial and in-frame only. The sample yields around 70,000 clones, 75% to 85% seen once. Sequencing was performed on peripheral blood. The receptor set was obtained from a human donor in a cohort sampled during active COVID-19.

The chain has TRBV30 and TRBJ2-2; D is uncertain. This CDR3 has 15 amino acids. Germline V CDR1 and CDR2: GTSNPN, SVGIG (reference sequence). V lost 8 bases and J 0 bases, leaving 16 bases between the germline ends. The chain's CDR3 is CARARPGSNTGELFF. CDR3 in DNA: TGTGCCCGCGCCCGTCCAGGATCGAACACCGGGGAGCTGTTTTTT.

The V and J genes are TRBV10-1 and TRBJ2-7; a weak D match, TRBD1 (5 bases). The CDR3 length is 12 residues. Germline loops: CDR1 WNHNN, CDR2 SYGVQD (reference sequence). V shed 2 bases and J shed 5 bases, with 7 bases lying between them. CDR3 bases: TGCGCCAGCAGTGAGCAGGGCGACGAGCAGTACTTC. As protein: CASSEQGDEQYF.

CDR3 residues: CASSLSTPPYEQYF. The DNA of the CDR3 is TGTGCCAGCAGTTTGTCGACACCCCCCTACGAGCAGTACTTC. The V call is TRBV28, the J call TRBJ2-7; D ambiguous. Trimming shortened V by 3 bases and J by 2 bases, and 11 bases separated the two germline ends. The CDR3 extends over 14 amino acids. Germline assignment: CDR1 MDHEN and CDR2 SYDVKM.

This sequence joins TRBV29-1 and TRBJ2-6; 8 bases line up with TRBD1. Trimming at V came to 3 bases and at J to 9 bases, leaving 7 bases not matched to a gene. The CDR3 has 14 residues. Germline V gene data show CDR1 as SQVTM and CDR2 as ANQGSEA. The CDR3 sequence: CSVDSVGTGNVLTF. CDR3 DNA sequence: TGCAGCGTTGACTCTGTGGGGACAGGCAACGTCCTGACTTTC.

Only a few counts were recorded for this clone. V usage is TRBV5-1 and J usage is TRBJ2-7; no reliable D call. Germline V gene data show CDR1 as SGHRS and CDR2 as YFSETQ. Between the trimmed V and J ends, which lost 0 bases and 0 bases, there was a span of 10 bases. The CDR3 consists of 15 residues. CDR3 nucleotides: TGCGCCAGCAGCTTGGGCGGCGGTGTCTCCTACGAGCAGTACTTC. Its translation is CASSLGGGVSYEQYF.

V is TRBV27 and J is TRBJ2-1; 11 bases are a match to TRBD1. The V segment lost 5 bases and the J segment 3 bases; nucleotides outside the gene matches: 9. The CDR3 runs to 17 residues. Germline CDR1 and CDR2: MNHEY and SMNVEV (reference sequence). In nucleotides, the CDR3 is TGTGCCAGCAGTGCCAATGGCGGGACAGGGGGCTACAATGAGCAGTTCTTC. It encodes CASSANGGTGGYNEQFF.

The J gene is TRBJ2-2, the V gene TRBV29-1; possible D gene TRBD1, 6 bases. Trimming took off 6 bases at V and 4 bases at J, with 18 bases between the two ends. Germline-derived CDR1 and CDR2 are SQVTM and ANQGSEA. The CDR3 contains 15 residues. CDR3 nucleotide sequence: TGCAGCGTACGGCTAGGGCGAGGGGGCACCGGGGAGCTGTTTTTT. Its protein is CSVRLGRGGTGELFF.